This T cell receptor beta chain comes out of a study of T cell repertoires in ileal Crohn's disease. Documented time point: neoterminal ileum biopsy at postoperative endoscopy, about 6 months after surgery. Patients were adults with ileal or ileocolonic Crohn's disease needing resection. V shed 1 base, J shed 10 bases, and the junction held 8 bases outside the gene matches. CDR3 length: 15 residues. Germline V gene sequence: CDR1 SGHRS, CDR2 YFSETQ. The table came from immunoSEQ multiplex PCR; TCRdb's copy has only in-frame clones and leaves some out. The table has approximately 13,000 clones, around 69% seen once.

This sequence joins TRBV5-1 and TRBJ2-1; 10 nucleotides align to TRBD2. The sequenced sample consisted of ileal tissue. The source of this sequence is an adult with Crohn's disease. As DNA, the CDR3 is TGCGCCAGCAGCTTGTCCCTAGCGGGGGAAGGGGAGCAGTTCTTC. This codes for CASSLSLAGEGEQFF. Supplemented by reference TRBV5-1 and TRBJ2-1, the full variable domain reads KAGVTQTPRYLIKTRGQQVTLSCSPISGHRSVSWYQQTPGQGLQFLFEYFSETQRNKGNFPGRFSGRQFSNSRSEMNVSTLELGDSALYLCASSLSLAGEGEQFFGPGTRLTVL.